These T cell receptor beta chains were read from a single sample in a study of blood T cell repertoires in COVID-19. The table came from immunoSEQ multiplex PCR; TCRdb's copy has only in-frame clones and leaves some out. The table records 200,000 to 250,000 clones, approximately 78% of them present only once. The sample consisted of peripheral blood. These receptor sequences come from a woman under 30 with acute or convalescent COVID-19. Both conserved end residues are part of each CDR3. The D gene is left open where the match is weak. Rows may omit the clone size; those that give it use once, few, many or a size class.

j_call v_call d_call clone_size cdr3_nt cdr3_aa
TRBJ2-7 TRBV5-1 TRBD2 NA TGCGCCAGCAGCTTCCGGGAGGGCCCCTACGAGCAGTACTTC CASSFREGPYEQYF
TRBJ2-7 TRBV5-4 NA NA TGTGCCAGCAGCCTCGTTGGCGCAGGAAACCTCTACGAGCAGTACTTC CASSLVGAGNLYEQYF
TRBJ2-3 TRBV4-3 TRBD2 NA TGCGCCAGCAGCCAAGGGCGGACTAGCGGGAGCCGACTCCACACAGATACGCAGTATTTT CASSQGRTSGSRLHTDTQYF
TRBJ1-6 TRBV27 NA NA TGTGCCAGCAGTCGGTCGTCCTATAATTCACCCCTCCACTTT CASSRSSYNSPLHF
TRBJ2-2 TRBV4-1 NA few TGCGCCAGCAGCCAAGATCCTGGGGAGCTGTTTTTT CASSQDPGELFF
TRBJ2-5 TRBV19 NA few TGTGCCAGTAGTCCAGGAGGACAGAGAAAAGAGACCCAGTACTTC CASSPGGQRKETQYF
TRBJ2-2 TRBV24-1 NA NA TGTGCCACCAGTGATTTGCGGGGTGGGGAGCTGTTTTTT CATSDLRGGELFF
TRBJ2-1 TRBV6-2/TRBV6-3 TRBD2 NA TGTGCCAGCAGTTCTAGCGGGGCCGGCTACAATGAGCAGTTCTTC CASSSSGAGYNEQFF
TRBJ2-6 TRBV4-1 TRBD2 NA TGCGCCAGCAGCCAAGGGACTAGCGGGAGGCTTGGTGGGGCCAACGTCCTGACTTTC CASSQGTSGRLGGANVLTF
TRBJ2-7 TRBV4-3 NA few TGCGCCAGCAGCCAAGATCTTAGTGGTTACGAGCAGTACTTC CASSQDLSGYEQYF
TRBJ2-2 TRBV10-1 TRBD1 NA TGCGCCAGCAACGACCAGGGGGACACCGGGGAGCTGTTTTTT CASNDQGDTGELFF
TRBJ2-3 TRBV5-1 NA once TGCGCCAGCAGCTTGGTGGCGACGGCGGGCCCCACGGATACGCAGTATTTT CASSLVATAGPTDTQYF
TRBJ2-3 TRBV5-1 NA NA TGCGCCAGCAGCCTGCGGTCAGCAAAGGATACGCAGTATTTT CASSLRSAKDTQYF
TRBJ2-7 TRBV4-3 TRBD2 NA TGCGCCAGCAGCCCCGGACTTGGGACTAGCTACGAGCAGTACTTC CASSPGLGTSYEQYF
TRBJ2-3 TRBV19 NA NA TGTGCCAGTACCACCTATGCGGGTACGACTAGCACAGATACGCAGTATTTT CASTTYAGTTSTDTQYF
TRBJ2-6 TRBV6-5 NA NA TGTGCCAGCAGTTACAGGCCGGGCTCTGGGGCCAACGTCCTGACTTTC CASSYRPGSGANVLTF
TRBJ2-7 TRBV15 NA NA TGTGCCACCAGCAGTCGTAAAGCCGGGTACCGCGAGCAGTACTTC CATSSRKAGYREQYF
TRBJ2-1 TRBV7-6 TRBD2 NA TGTGCCAGCAGCGAAACTACGGGAGGTTGGCAGTTCTTC CASSETTGGWQFF
TRBJ1-2 TRBV5-5 TRBD1 few TGTGCCAGCAGCTTGGGCCCCGGGACAGGGGTCCCTTATGGCTACACCTTC CASSLGPGTGVPYGYTF
TRBJ2-7 TRBV5-1 TRBD1 NA TGCGCCAGCAGACAGGGACAGCCCTACTCCTACGAGCAGTACTTC CASRQGQPYSYEQYF
TRBJ2-7 TRBV7-2 NA NA TGTGCCAGCAGCTTAGACTATCCCGGGACTTCTACCTACGAGCAGTACTTC CASSLDYPGTSTYEQYF
TRBJ2-1 TRBV3-1/TRBV3-2 TRBD2 NA TGTGCCAGCAGTCATAGCGGGACCGGCTCCTACAATGAGCAGTTCTTC CASSHSGTGSYNEQFF
TRBJ2-7 TRBV28 NA NA TGTGCCAGCAGTACCTCGGGAGACCTGCACTTC CASSTSGDLHF
TRBJ2-2 TRBV28 TRBD2 NA TGTGCCAGCAGTTTAGGGACTACCAACACCGGGGAGCTGTTTTTT CASSLGTTNTGELFF
TRBJ2-3 TRBV5-4 NA NA TGTGCCCGAGGACGCGCGGGCGATACGCAGTATTTT CARGRAGDTQYF
TRBJ2-1 TRBV3-1/TRBV3-2 TRBD1 NA TGTGCCAGCAGCCCTTCCCCGGGACAGATTAACAATGAGCAGTTCTTC CASSPSPGQINNEQFF
TRBJ1-4 TRBV7-9 TRBD1 NA TGTGCCAGCAGCCTACCCGGGACAGGGGTCGACGATGAAAAACTGTTTTTT CASSLPGTGVDDEKLFF
TRBJ1-1 TRBV5-1 TRBD1 NA TGCGCCAGCAGCTTGGCCAGGGGGGAAGCTTTCTTT CASSLARGEAFF
TRBJ1-5 TRBV2 TRBD1 NA TGTGCCAGCAGGCTAACAGGGGGTAGCAATCAGCCCCAGCATTTT CASRLTGGSNQPQHF
TRBJ2-7 TRBV7-9 NA NA TGTGCCAGCAGCCCCCCAGGTGGCTCCGAGCAGTACTTC CASSPPGGSEQYF
TRBJ1-1 TRBV7-2 TRBD1 few TGTGCCAGCAGCTTAGCACAGGGGGTGAACACTGAAGCTTTCTTT CASSLAQGVNTEAFF
TRBJ2-2 TRBV5-1 TRBD2 NA TGCGCCAGCAGCTCGCCGGGACTAGCGGCGAACACCGGGGAGCTGTTTTTT CASSSPGLAANTGELFF
TRBJ1-1 TRBV15 NA NA TGTGCCACCAGCAGAGATACCCCCAATCGGGTGGCTGCGAACACTGAAGCTTTCTTT CATSRDTPNRVAANTEAFF
TRBJ2-1 TRBV3-1/TRBV3-2 TRBD2 NA TGTGCCAGCAGCCTCGAGCGATTGTATAGCGGGGGATCCTACAATGAGCAGTTCTTC CASSLERLYSGGSYNEQFF
TRBJ1-2 TRBV6-5 NA once TGTGCCAGCAGTTACTCGAGTCGAGGTAACTATGGCTACACCTTC CASSYSSRGNYGYTF